Here is one TCR beta chain with its context. The antigen remains unidentified. This sample is part of a study of graft-versus-host responses after intestinal transplantation. At the level of the study: Isolated intestinal, liver-intestinal, or multivisceral transplants were what recipients had. Overall study findings and caveats: The authors found GvH clones in recipient marrow, some appearing first in ileum or blood.

Sequencing used immunoSEQ multiplex PCR; TCRdb keeps in-frame clones, though not all of them. The data contain tens of thousands of clones, less than 85% of them singletons. The CDR3 runs 17 residues. CDR1 is MGHRA and CDR2 is YSYEKL in the germline V gene. V shed 2 bases and J shed 1 base, with 17 bases lying between them. The gene calls are TRBV4-1 and TRBJ2-5; TRBD1 is a possible D gene (5 bases). The receptor comes from a human patient who received an intestinal transplant, so some T cells may come from the graft donor. The specimen was PBMCs, collected roughly 29 days after intestinal transplant. CDR3 nucleotides: TGCGCCAGCAGCCAACTATCAAGGCGGACAATCCAAGAGACCCAGTACTTC. Its protein is CASSQLSRRTIQETQYF.